Listed here are 21 T cell receptor beta chains from one sample, sequenced in a study of blood T cells in healthy people across ages. It was with a sample-barcoded 5' primer and a J-beta primer mix that a second PCR of roughly 7 to 12 cycles was run. TCRdb called the 5' RACE reads again in MiXCR, with one record for every CDR3 protein. The data contain more than 600,000 distinct CDR3 sequences, roughly 25% of them singletons. Another study also made use of these data, one on T cells of mothers and their children.

Sequenced input: blood. Source of these receptors: a boy between 10 and 17 years old in good health.

The genes are TRBV12-5 and TRBJ1-3; D unclear. Germline V gives CDR1 LGHNT, CDR2 FRNRAP. CDR3 size: 15 residues. The V end was cut by 1 base, the J end by 0 bases, with 7 bases between. CDR3 bases: TGTGCTAGTGGTTTGGGCCCGACCTCTGGAAACACCATATATTTT. As protein: CASGLGPTSGNTIYF.

V and J are TRBV13 and TRBJ2-1; 7 nucleotides align to TRBD2. Trimming took 4 bases from V and 3 from J; bases not matched to a gene: 3. There are 14 residues in the CDR3. The germline V gene has CDR1 PRHDT and CDR2 FYEKMQ (reference sequence). The CDR3: CASSSRDYYNEQFF. DNA of the CDR3: TGTGCCAGCAGCTCCCGGGACTACTACAATGAGCAGTTCTTC.

This rearrangement joins TRBV5-1 to TRBJ2-2; 11 bases are a match to TRBD1. J was trimmed by 4 bases and V by 5 bases; bases with no gene match: 7. The CDR3 consists of 16 residues. Germline values: CDR1 SGHRS, CDR2 YFSETQ. This CDR3 reads CASRPGQGEFTGELFF. The CDR3 DNA sequence: TGCGCCAGCAGACCGGGACAGGGGGAATTCACCGGGGAGCTGTTTTTT.

CDR3 sequence: CSAPEGGPDTGELFF. The CDR3, as DNA: TGCAGTGCCCCAGAAGGGGGGCCAGATACCGGGGAGCTGTTTTTT. The rearrangement links TRBV20-1 to TRBJ2-2; D is perhaps TRBD1 or TRBD2 (6 bases each). In germline, CDR1 is DFQATT, CDR2 SNEGSKA (reference sequence). The V end was cut by 6 bases, the J end by 5 bases, with 19 bases between. This CDR3 has 15 residues.

A few counts support this clonotype. One end of the junction fails to match germline, which may point to a read error. The chain joins TRBV5-1 to TRBJ1-2; no firm D call. Germline-derived CDR1 and CDR2 are SGHRS and YFSETQ. The CDR3 totals 14 residues. CDR3 DNA: TGCGCCAGCAGTTTGGAATCCCCTAACTATGGCTACACCTTC. This codes for CASSLESPNYGYTF.

This clonotype was counted between two and nine times. The rearrangement joins TRBV3-1 to TRBJ2-1; 15 positions agree with TRBD2. The germline V gene encodes CDR1 LGHDT and CDR2 YNNKEL (reference sequence). V dropped 3 bases and J dropped 1; count of bases not matched to a gene: 1. The CDR3 runs to 17 residues. The CDR3 DNA is TGTGCCAGCAGCCAGGGACTAGCGGGGGGATCCTACAATGAGCAGTTCTTC. This gives the protein CASSQGLAGGSYNEQFF.

This chain links TRBV5-1 with TRBJ2-5; 12 bases align to TRBD2. Germline assignment: CDR1 SGHRS and CDR2 YFSETQ. Trimming at V came to 0 bases and at J to 10 bases, leaving 7 bases not matched to a gene. The CDR3 length is 15 residues. Here the CDR3 DNA reads TGCGCCAGCAGCTTGGAGACTAGCGGGGGCCCGCGCCAGTACTTC. This sequence encodes CASSLETSGGPRQYF. Looking up the rest from reference TRBV5-1 and TRBJ2-5 gives the full variable domain: KAGVTQTPRYLIKTRGQQVTLSCSPISGHRSVSWYQQTPGQGLQFLFEYFSETQRNKGNFPGRFSGRQFSNSRSEMNVSTLELGDSALYLCASSLETSGGPRQYFGPGTRLLVL.

This clonotype has only a few counts. The gene calls are TRBV6-5 and TRBJ1-1; D gene unclear. Trimming removed 7 bases from V and 4 bases from J, with 13 bases in between. Per germline, CDR1 MNHEY and CDR2 SVGAGI. The CDR3 is 13 amino acids. CDR3 in DNA: TGTGCCAGCACCAAGCCGGGTACCACTGAAGCTTTCTTT. The encoded protein is CASTKPGTTEAFF.

This clonotype has more than one count but fewer than ten. The chain has TRBV4-3 and TRBJ2-7; 7 nucleotides align to TRBD1. CDR3 size: 14 residues. V was pared by 0 bases and J by 3 bases, with 2 bases of the junction left unmatched. Germline V lookup: CDR1 LGHNA, CDR2 YSLEER. In DNA, the CDR3 is TGCGCCAGCAGCCAAGAGACAGGGTTCTACGAGCAGTACTTC. Its protein product is CASSQETGFYEQYF.

This clonotype was seen only a few times. The chain uses TRBV12-3 or TRBV12-4 and TRBJ2-3; no reliable D call. Trimming removed 8 bases at V and 2 bases at J, with 11 bases between. CDR3 length: 13 amino acids. CDR3: CASLLYTTDTQYF. CDR3 nucleotide sequence: TGTGCCAGCCTACTCTACACCACAGATACGCAGTATTTT.

The rearrangement joins TRBV13 to TRBJ2-7; no clear D gene. V was pared by 6 bases and J by 6 bases, with 12 bases between. This CDR3 is 12 amino acids long. The germline gives CDR1 PRHDT, CDR2 FYEKMQ (reference sequence). Here the CDR3 DNA reads TGTGCCAGCAGACGACCCGGTACCGAGCAGTACTTC. This encodes CASRRPGTEQYF.

A few counts support this clonotype. The chain links TRBV20-1 to TRBJ2-7; D ambiguous. Germline loops: CDR1 DFQATT, CDR2 SNEGSKA (reference sequence). Trimming removed 1 base from V and 3 bases from J, with 13 bases in between. This CDR3 has 14 residues. CDR3 nucleotide sequence: TGCAGTGCTAGAGGTGCACTTCAATACTACGAGCAGTACTTC. It encodes CSARGALQYYEQYF.

The chain links TRBV7-9 to TRBJ1-6; TRBD1 might be the D (5 bases). Trimming took 5 bases from V and 8 from J, leaving 10 bases between them. Germline lookup yields CDR1 SEHNR and CDR2 FQNEAQ (reference sequence). The CDR3 has 13 amino acids. The CDR3, as DNA: TGTGCCAGCAGCGCCACAGGAGATTCACCCCTCCACTTT. Translating it yields CASSATGDSPLHF.

This clonotype was seen more than once but under ten times. This chain connects TRBV19 to TRBJ2-3, with 12 bases identical to TRBD1. This CDR3 has 16 amino acids. J lost 6 bases, V lost 7 bases, and 11 bases had no gene match. The germline V gene has CDR1 LNHDA and CDR2 SQIVND (reference sequence). The CDR3 spells CASNPTGTGGRDTQYF. DNA for the CDR3: TGTGCCAGTAATCCTACCGGGACAGGGGGCCGGGATACGCAGTATTTT.

This clonotype was detected only a few times. This chain joins TRBV29-1 and TRBJ2-1, with a possible D match to TRBD2 (6 bases). CDR3 size: 12 residues. V was pared by 4 bases and J by 9 bases, with 13 bases between. Germline V gives CDR1 SQVTM, CDR2 ANQGSEA. This CDR3 is CSVVSGYAEQFF. For the CDR3, the DNA is TGCAGCGTTGTGAGCGGGTATGCTGAGCAGTTCTTC.

The chain employs TRBV5-1 and TRBJ2-7; possibly TRBD2 for D (5 bases). Germline CDR1 and CDR2: SGHRS and YFSETQ. V was trimmed by 2 bases and J by 2 bases, leaving 11 bases between them. There are 14 residues in the CDR3. For the CDR3, the DNA is TGCGCCAGCAGCTTTTACGCCGGGACCTACGAGCAGTACTTC. This codes for CASSFYAGTYEQYF.

This clonotype came up many times. One junction end disagrees with the germline gene, perhaps due to a read error. V and J are TRBV27 and TRBJ2-7; 10 positions agree with TRBD1. Germline CDR1 reads MNHEY; CDR2 reads SMNVEV (reference sequence). The CDR3 is 14 amino acids. CDR3 sequence: CASSLTGGAYEQYF. The CDR3 DNA is TGCGCCAGCAGCTTGACAGGGGGCGCATACGAGCAGTACTTC.

The CDR3 DNA reads TGCGCCAGCAGCCAACAACAAGCGGGACTCTACGAGCAGTACTTC. Protein product: CASSQQQAGLYEQYF. The J gene is TRBJ2-7, the V gene TRBV4-1, with 7 nucleotides matching TRBD2. Looked up from germline, CDR1 is MGHRA and CDR2 is YSYEKL. The J segment lost 3 bases and the V segment lost 2 bases, leaving 7 bases of the junction unmatched. The CDR3 consists of 15 residues.

In its sample, this clonotype was seen once. The genes are TRBV20-1 and TRBJ2-5; 13 bases are a match to TRBD2. The CDR3 spans 15 residues. The germline gives CDR1 DFQATT, CDR2 SNEGSKA (reference sequence). J gave up 5 bases and V 1 base, and 4 bases lay outside the gene matches. CDR3 amino acids: CSARVGTSGTETQYF. In DNA, the CDR3 is TGCAGTGCTAGAGTAGGGACTAGCGGGACTGAGACCCAGTACTTC.

The gene calls are TRBV7-2 and TRBJ2-2, with unresolved D. The germline gives CDR1 SGHTA, CDR2 FQGNSA. Trimming took 5 bases from V and 2 from J, leaving 12 bases between them. The CDR3 is 15 amino acids. The CDR3 DNA follows: TGTGCCAGCAGCCCCTACATGGTTAACACCGGGGAGCTGTTTTTT. Translation: CASSPYMVNTGELFF.

V and J are TRBV4-1 and TRBJ1-2, with D maybe TRBD1 (6 bases). This CDR3 region has 17 residues. CDR1 is MGHRA and CDR2 is YSYEKL in the germline V gene. V was cut by 3 bases and J by 6 bases, with 23 bases left in between. CDR3 region: CASSHPPLGRGRDGYTF. The CDR3 nucleotides are TGCGCCAGCAGCCACCCCCCCTTGGGCAGGGGTAGGGATGGCTACACCTTC.